Below, 32 T cell receptor beta chains from the same sample are listed, as sequenced in a study of tumor-infiltrating lymphocytes in primary liver carcinoma. Making TCR beta cDNA involved around 500 ng total RNA and a constant-region primer. Slightly modified ARM-PCR with three nested multiplex PCR rounds yielded TCR beta libraries. Primers for the first two PCR rounds were TRBV1-TRBV30 forward primers and a C-beta reverse primer (about 11 cycles per round). TCRdb analysed the multiplex PCR reads with MiXCR anew, one entry per CDR3 protein. The sample consists of about 200,000 distinct CDR3 sequences, less than 75% of them appearing once. The study extracted blood RNA from unsorted whole blood and also extracted germline DNA. Sequencing used peripheral blood. The source of these receptors is a woman aged 60-70 years with primary liver carcinoma and hepatitis B virus infection.

To note about this clonotype: This may come from a read error, since a much larger clone is one base off. The rearrangement links TRBV4-2 to TRBJ1-2; possible D gene TRBD1, 5 bases. This CDR3 comprises 14 residues. Looked up from germline, CDR1 is LGHNA and CDR2 is YNFKEQ. CDR3 nucleotides: TGTGGCAGCAGCCCGGGGGGGGGTAACTATGGCTACACCTTC. Protein product: CGSSPGGGNYGYTF.

Comment on this clonotype: The final CDR3 position lacks the conserved phenylalanine or tryptophan, pointing to a likely read error. No DNA is shown, since the ends of the CDR3 on it are uncertain; the CDR3 is the one TCRdb lists. The gene calls are TRBV5-6 and TRBJ2-7; TRBD1 is taken as the D call from the table, unchecked against the DNA. The length of the CDR3 is 14 amino acids, counting both ends. Germline loops: CDR1 SGHDT, CDR2 YYEEEE. The CDR3 loop reads CASSLVSGTGAEYY.

Remarks on this clonotype: This may stem from a read error, because a much larger clone lies one nucleotide away. This chain links TRBV7-9 with TRBJ1-1; 7 bases are a match to TRBD1. V shed 7 bases, J shed 7 bases, and the junction held 12 bases outside the gene matches. Looked up from germline, CDR1 is SEHNR and CDR2 is FQNEAQ (reference sequence). The CDR3 has 14 amino acids. This chain's CDR3 is CASIPLQGSSEAFF. For the CDR3, the DNA is TGTGCCAGCATTCCTCTACAGGGGAGCAGTGAAGCTTTCTTT.

This sequence joins TRBV12-3 or TRBV12-4 and TRBJ1-1; a possible D gene is TRBD1 (6 bases). The V end was cut by 2 bases, the J end by 1 base, with 8 bases between. CDR3 length equals 14 residues. CDR3 coding DNA: TGTGCCAGCAGTTTAACAGGGCAGAACACTGAAGCTTTCTTT. As protein: CASSLTGQNTEAFF.

Regarding this clonotype: Compared with germline, one end of the junction differs, possibly owing to a read error. This chain uses TRBV11-2 with TRBJ2-2, with TRBD2 as a possible D gene (5 bases). Germline-derived CDR1 and CDR2 are SGHAT and FQNNGV. The CDR3 sequence is 16 residues long. In nucleotides, the CDR3 is TGTGTCAGTAGCGACGGACGCAACACGAACACCGGGGAGCTGTTTTTC. Protein sequence: CVSSDGRNTNTGELFF.

On this clonotype itself: Being one base from a much bigger clone, this may be a read error. The chain carries TRBV7-8 and TRBJ2-3, with D possibly being TRBD2 (7 bases). There are 18 residues in the CDR3. Germline CDR1 SGHVS, CDR2 FQNEAQ. V was shortened by 1 base and J by 2 bases, with 19 bases between the two germline ends. The CDR3 is CASSLDPPGRGFTDTQYF. In DNA, the CDR3 is TGTGCCAGCAGCTTAGACCCCCCTGGGAGGGGGTTCACAGATACGCAGTATTTT.

The chain uses TRBV4-1 and TRBJ1-1, with D possibly TRBD1 on 6 matching bases. The CDR3 has 19 residues. Trimming removed 1 base at V and 0 bases at J, with 21 bases between. CDR1 is MGHRA, CDR2 YSYEKL, per germline. The CDR3: CASSQAGWGAPPMNTEAFF. The DNA for the CDR3 is TGCGCCAGCAGCCAAGCTGGCTGGGGGGCCCCTCCGATGAACACTGAAGCTTTCTTT.

Note on this clonotype: This may come from a read error, since a much larger clone is one base off. The CDR3 DNA follows: TGTGCCAGCAGCTTTGAGGACAGAAACATTCTGTACTTC. It is translated as CASSFEDRNILYF. V usage is TRBV12-3 or TRBV12-4 and J usage is TRBJ2-4; a possible D gene is TRBD1 (6 bases). CDR3 length: 13 residues.

About this clonotype itself: Its ends do not fully match the called genes, so a read error is possible. V usage is TRBV7-9 and J usage is TRBJ1-5; a weak D match, TRBD1 (5 bases). Germline V lookup: CDR1 SEHNR, CDR2 FQNEAQ (reference sequence). CDR3 length: 14 residues. The CDR3 reads CANSTRDGDQPQHF. The CDR3 DNA is TGTGCCAACAGCACGAGGGACGGGGATCAGCCCCAGCATTTT.

To note about this clonotype: A clone one base away is much larger, so this may be a read error. The genes are TRBV12-5 and TRBJ1-1; TRBD1 aligns across 10 bases. The CDR3 sequence is 14 residues long. Germline CDR1 LGHNT, CDR2 FRNRAP. The DNA for the CDR3 is TGTGCTAGTGGTTTGGGACAGGGGGCTAAGGAAGCTTCCTTT. It encodes CASGLGQGAKEASF.

The chain carries TRBV6-1 and TRBJ1-1; possible D gene TRBD1, 5 bases. Trimming shortened V by 3 bases and J by 5 bases, and 13 bases separated the two germline ends. The CDR3 sequence is 14 residues long. The germline CDR1 and CDR2 sequences are MNHNS and SASEGT. The DNA for the CDR3 is TGTGCCAGCAGTGAGGAGGGGCGTTTTACTGAAGCTTTCTTT. This translates into CASSEEGRFTEAFF.

About this clonotype: The germline gene is not matched at one end of the junction; a read error may be the cause. J is TRBJ2-3 and V is TRBV11-2, with D uncertain. The CDR3 has 13 residues. CDR1 and CDR2 (germline): SGHAT, FQNNGV. The CDR3 nucleotides are TGTGCAAGCAGCTCCCCCTTAGTAGATATGCAGTATTTT. This translates into CASSSPLVDMQYF.

The CDR3 DNA is TGCGCCAGCAGTGGGACGGTAGGACAGGCTAGCGGGAGGGCCTTTGATGAGCAGTTCTTC. Protein: CASSGTVGQASGRAFDEQFF. The chain joins TRBV10-2 to TRBJ2-1; 12 nucleotides align to TRBD2. Germline CDR1 is WSHSY and CDR2 is SAAADI. J was trimmed by 8 bases and V by 4 bases; bases with no gene match: 21. This CDR3 has 20 amino acids.

The table lists this clonotype with many counts. The chain recombines TRBV11-3 with TRBJ2-2; unclear D gene. Trimming cost V 6 bases and J 0 bases, with 11 bases left between them. Germline CDR1 SGHNT, CDR2 YENEEA. This CDR3 has 15 amino acids. The CDR3 reads CASRPLNSNTGELFF. CDR3 nucleotide sequence: TGTGCCAGCAGGCCTCTAAACTCGAACACCGGGGAGCTGTTTTTT.

The chain combines TRBV11-2 with TRBJ2-1, with unresolved D. Germline V gives CDR1 SGHAT, CDR2 FQNNGV. The CDR3 is 14 residues long. Trimming shortened V by 0 bases and J by 8 bases, and 11 bases separated the two germline ends. CDR3 region: CASSLEPRDDEQFF. The CDR3 DNA sequence: TGTGCCAGCAGCTTAGAACCTAGAGACGATGAGCAGTTCTTC.

The chain is built from TRBV28 and TRBJ2-5, with 8 bases that match TRBD2. There are 16 residues in the CDR3. The junction had 13 bases not matched to a gene; V was cut back by 6 bases and J by 4 bases. The germline V gene encodes CDR1 MDHEN and CDR2 SYDVKM. The CDR3 protein is CASRRLSGSGGETQYF. As DNA, the CDR3 is TGTGCCAGCAGGAGATTAAGCGGGAGTGGGGGAGAGACCCAGTACTTC.

In this sample, this clonotype is medium-sized. The V gene is TRBV11-2, the J gene TRBJ1-5; 7 bases match TRBD1. The CDR3 sequence is 14 residues long. J was trimmed by 7 bases and V by 0 bases; bases with no gene match: 3. Germline V gene lookup returns CDR1 SGHAT and CDR2 FQNNGV. This CDR3 reads CASSLDRGAQPQHF. CDR3 coding DNA: TGTGCCAGCAGCTTAGACAGGGGGGCCCAGCCCCAGCATTTT.

The count of this clonotype is one. This chain joins TRBV28 and TRBJ1-1; D remains unclear. The CDR3 has 12 residues. V was trimmed by 7 bases and J by 5 bases, leaving 11 bases between them. Germline CDR1 is MDHEN and CDR2 is SYDVKM. This CDR3 reads CASNRGRTEAFF. As DNA, the CDR3 is TGTGCCAGCAACCGTGGGAGGACTGAAGCTTTCTTT.

To note about this clonotype: One junction end disagrees with the germline gene, perhaps due to a read error. V gene TRBV12-3 or TRBV12-4 combines with J gene TRBJ2-1; D may be TRBD2 (5 bases). The CDR3 has 13 amino acids. Written as DNA, the CDR3 is TGTGCCATCAATACCCTCCCAAGCGGCGAGCACTTCTTC. This gives the protein CAINTLPSGEHFF.

Concerning this clonotype itself: Because the CDR3 is missing its conserved closing phenylalanine or tryptophan, this is likely a read error. No DNA is shown, since the ends of the CDR3 on it are uncertain; the CDR3 is the one TCRdb lists. The rearrangement uses TRBV12-3 or TRBV12-4 and TRBJ1-1. Counting both end residues, the CDR3 totals 13 amino acids. The CDR3 spells CASSPRGDTEVFS.

With regard to this clonotype: Given the absence of the conserved phenylalanine or tryptophan at the CDR3 end, a read error is likely. The chain carries TRBV11-2 and TRBJ2-1, with 14 positions matching TRBD2. This CDR3 has 17 amino acids. CDR1 SGHAT and CDR2 FQNNGV come from the germline V gene. CDR3: CAGSRRLAGGPGYEQFS. CDR3 DNA sequence: TGTGCCGGCAGCAGGAGACTAGCGGGAGGGCCGGGGTATGAGCAGTTCTCC.

In its sample, this clonotype was seen many times. J is TRBJ2-7 and V is TRBV6-5, with 8 bases identical to TRBD1. In germline, CDR1 is MNHEY, CDR2 SVGAGI. With 6 bases clipped from V and 0 bases from J, the junction kept 4 bases outside the gene matches. The CDR3 has 14 residues. CDR3 region: CASRPGGPSYEQYF. DNA of the CDR3: TGTGCCAGCAGGCCAGGGGGCCCCTCCTACGAGCAGTACTTC.

A remark on this clonotype: At one boundary the junction diverges from the germline segment, which might be a read error. The chain has TRBV11-2 and TRBJ2-2, with D perhaps TRBD1 (6 bases). This CDR3 comprises 14 residues. Germline V gives CDR1 SGHAT, CDR2 FQNNGV. The CDR3 coding sequence is TGTGGCAGCAGCTTAAACCAGGGGCCCGGGGAGCTGTTTTTT. Protein product: CGSSLNQGPGELFF.

On this clonotype itself: Its ends do not fully match the called genes, so a read error is possible. The genes are TRBV11-2 and TRBJ1-5, with D possibly being TRBD1 (5 bases). Germline V CDR1 and CDR2: SGHAT, FQNNGV. The CDR3 runs 13 residues. The CDR3 region is CDSSLGAAGPQHF. CDR3 coding DNA: TGCGACAGCAGCTTAGGGGCCGCGGGGCCCCAGCATTTT.

To note about this clonotype: This clone may be a read error of a much larger clone one base away. V and J are TRBV10-2 and TRBJ1-2; 7 bases agree with TRBD1. The germline gives CDR1 WSHSY, CDR2 SAAADI. This CDR3 is 14 amino acids long. CDR3 DNA sequence: TGCACCAGCAGGGAGACAGGGAAAAACTATGGCTACACCTTC. Amino acid sequence: CTSRETGKNYGYTF.

The table lists this clonotype with a count of one. The rearrangement joins TRBV7-9 to TRBJ2-5, with 8 bases matching TRBD1. V was clipped by 5 bases and J by 2 bases; unmatched bases: 10. CDR1 is SEHNR, CDR2 FQNEAQ, per germline (reference sequence). CDR3 length equals 16 residues. CDR3 residues: CASSPRQGSEQETQYF. DNA for the CDR3: TGTGCCAGCAGCCCGCGACAGGGGAGCGAGCAAGAGACCCAGTACTTC.

In this sample, this clonotype turned up a few times. The CDR3 DNA is TGCGCCAGCAGCTTGGTTGGGACTGCCGGGGTTAAACGGTTCAATGAGCAGTTCTTC. Amino acid sequence: CASSLVGTAGVKRFNEQFF. The rearrangement uses TRBV5-1 and TRBJ2-1; D might be TRBD2 (6 bases). Trimming removed 0 bases at V and 6 bases at J, with 25 bases between. Germline CDR1 and CDR2: SGHRS and YFSETQ. The CDR3 extends over 19 amino acids.

This chain joins TRBV7-9 and TRBJ1-6; D not certain. Germline V gene data show CDR1 as SEHNR and CDR2 as FQNEAQ (reference sequence). The ends were cut back, 4 bases at V and 9 bases at J, with 19 bases in the middle. The CDR3 runs 16 residues. The CDR3 here is CASSSPGIGSSSPLHF. The CDR3 DNA reads as TGTGCCAGCAGCTCCCCTGGGATAGGGAGTAGTTCACCCCTCCACTTT. The full variable domain, with the rest looked up from reference TRBV7-9 and TRBJ1-6, is DTGVSQNPRHKITKRGQNVTFRCDPISEHNRLYWYRQTLGQGPEFLTYFQNEAQLEKSRLLSDRFSAERPKGSFSTLEIQRTEQGDSAMYLCASSSPGIGSSSPLHFGNGTRLTVT.

Notes on this clonotype: A much more abundant neighbour one base away suggests this may be a read error. The V gene is TRBV7-9, the J gene TRBJ2-3; D remains unclear. Trimming pared 5 bases from V and 0 bases from J, leaving 12 bases between. The CDR3 loop spans 15 amino acids. Germline CDR1 SEHNR, CDR2 FQNEAQ (reference sequence). The CDR3 DNA is TGTGCCAGCAGCCCCGAGTTGGCTAGCACAGATACGCAGTATTTT. Its protein is CASSPELASTDTQYF.

This clonotype came up a few times. The CDR3 DNA reads TGCGCCAGCAGCCTGGGACAGGGGAAGCCCCAGCATTTT. Translated: CASSLGQGKPQHF. V usage is TRBV5-1 and J usage is TRBJ1-5; 10 bases align to TRBD1. V shed 4 bases and J 8 bases; nucleotides not matched to a gene: 3. CDR1 is SGHRS and CDR2 is YFSETQ in the germline V gene. The CDR3 is 13 amino acids.

The chain employs TRBV5-5 and TRBJ2-5; unclear D gene. Germline V CDR1 and CDR2: SGHKS, YYEKEE (reference sequence). The V and J ends lost 6 bases and 7 bases respectively, with 25 bases between them. CDR3 length: 16 amino acids. This chain's CDR3 is CASIPSSQWNDPTQYF. In DNA, the CDR3 is TGTGCCAGCATCCCTTCAAGTCAGTGGAATGATCCGACCCAGTACTTC.

This clonotype was found a few times. V gene TRBV5-1 combines with J gene TRBJ2-7; possibly TRBD2 for D (5 bases). This CDR3 is 15 amino acids long. The germline V gene encodes CDR1 SGHRS and CDR2 YFSETQ. Trimming stripped 0 bases from V and 0 bases from J, with 10 bases between. The CDR3 bases are TGCGCCAGCAGCTTGGGGCTAGCTCACTCCTACGAGCAGTACTTC. Translation: CASSLGLAHSYEQYF.